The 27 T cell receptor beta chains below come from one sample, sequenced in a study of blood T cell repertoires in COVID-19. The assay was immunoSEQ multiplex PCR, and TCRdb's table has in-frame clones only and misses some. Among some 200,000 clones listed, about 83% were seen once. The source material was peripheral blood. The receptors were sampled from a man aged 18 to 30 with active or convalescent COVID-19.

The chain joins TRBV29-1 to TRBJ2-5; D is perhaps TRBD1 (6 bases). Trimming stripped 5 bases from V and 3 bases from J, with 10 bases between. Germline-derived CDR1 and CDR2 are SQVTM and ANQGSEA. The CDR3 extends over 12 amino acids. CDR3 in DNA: TGCAGCGTTTACAGGGACGAAGAGACCCAGTACTTC. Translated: CSVYRDEETQYF.

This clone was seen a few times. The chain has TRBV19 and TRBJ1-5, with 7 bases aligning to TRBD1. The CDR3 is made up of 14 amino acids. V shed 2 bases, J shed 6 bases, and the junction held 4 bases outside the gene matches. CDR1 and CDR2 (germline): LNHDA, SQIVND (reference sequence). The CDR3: CASSITGVSQPQHF. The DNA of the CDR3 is TGTGCCAGTAGTATAACAGGGGTGTCTCAGCCCCAGCATTTT.

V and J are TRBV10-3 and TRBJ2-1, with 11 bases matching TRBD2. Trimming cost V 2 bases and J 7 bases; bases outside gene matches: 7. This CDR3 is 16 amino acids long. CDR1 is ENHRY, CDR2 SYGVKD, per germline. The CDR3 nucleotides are TGTGCCATCAGTGAGCCTACTAGCGGGAGTGGGAATGAGCAGTTCTTC. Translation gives CAISEPTSGSGNEQFF.

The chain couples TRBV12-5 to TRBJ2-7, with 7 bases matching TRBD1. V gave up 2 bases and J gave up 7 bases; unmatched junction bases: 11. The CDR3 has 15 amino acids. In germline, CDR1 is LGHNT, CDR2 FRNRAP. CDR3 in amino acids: CASGLRGQVGSEQYF. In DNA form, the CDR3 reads TGTGCTAGTGGTTTGCGCGGACAGGTAGGTAGTGAGCAGTACTTC.

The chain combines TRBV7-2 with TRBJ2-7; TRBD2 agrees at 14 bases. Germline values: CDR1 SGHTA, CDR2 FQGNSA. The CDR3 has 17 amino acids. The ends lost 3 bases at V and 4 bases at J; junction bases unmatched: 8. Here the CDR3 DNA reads TGTGCCAGCAGCTTCTCCCTCAGACTAGCGGGAGGGTACGAGCAGTACTTC. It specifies CASSFSLRLAGGYEQYF.

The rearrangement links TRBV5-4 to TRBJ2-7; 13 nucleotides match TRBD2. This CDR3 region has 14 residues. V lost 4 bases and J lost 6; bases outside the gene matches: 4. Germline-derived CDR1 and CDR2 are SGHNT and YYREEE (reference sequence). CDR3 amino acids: CASSQLAGGSEQYF. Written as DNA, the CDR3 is TGTGCCAGCAGCCAACTAGCGGGAGGGAGCGAGCAGTACTTC.

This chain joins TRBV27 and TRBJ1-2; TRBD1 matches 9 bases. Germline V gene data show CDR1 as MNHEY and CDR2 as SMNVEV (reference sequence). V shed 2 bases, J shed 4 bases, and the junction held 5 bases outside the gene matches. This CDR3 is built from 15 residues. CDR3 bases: TGTGCCAGCAGTTTAACAGGGGGCAGGGGCTATGGCTACACCTTC. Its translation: CASSLTGGRGYGYTF.

The DNA for the CDR3 is TGTGCCAGCAGCTCGTGGAAAACAGGGAACACTGAAGCTTTCTTT. This sequence encodes CASSSWKTGNTEAFF. V usage is TRBV5-5 and J usage is TRBJ1-1, with a weak D call TRBD1 (5 bases). Trimming removed 3 bases at V and 1 base at J, with 13 bases between. Germline V lookup: CDR1 SGHKS, CDR2 YYEKEE (reference sequence). The CDR3 is 15 amino acids.

This CDR3 reads CASSKKDRGRGSNQPQHF. CDR3 nucleotides: TGTGCCAGCAGCAAAAAGGACAGGGGGCGCGGAAGCAATCAGCCCCAGCATTTT. The chain is built from TRBV21-1 and TRBJ1-5; whether TRBD1, the table's D call, matches the DNA was not checked. TRBV21-1 represents a pseudogene. The CDR3 is 18 amino acids.

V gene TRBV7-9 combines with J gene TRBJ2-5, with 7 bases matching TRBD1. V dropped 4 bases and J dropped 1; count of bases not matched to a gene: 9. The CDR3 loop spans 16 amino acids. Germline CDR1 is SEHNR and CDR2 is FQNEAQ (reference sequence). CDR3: CASSSQQQGIQETQYF. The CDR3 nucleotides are TGTGCCAGCAGCTCCCAGCAACAGGGGATCCAAGAGACCCAGTACTTC.

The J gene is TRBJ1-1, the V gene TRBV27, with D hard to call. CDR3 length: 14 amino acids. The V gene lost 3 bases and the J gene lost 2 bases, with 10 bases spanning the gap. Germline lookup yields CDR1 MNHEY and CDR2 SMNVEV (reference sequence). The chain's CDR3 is CASSFRAFNTEAFF. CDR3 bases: TGTGCCAGCAGTTTCCGCGCTTTTAACACTGAAGCTTTCTTT.

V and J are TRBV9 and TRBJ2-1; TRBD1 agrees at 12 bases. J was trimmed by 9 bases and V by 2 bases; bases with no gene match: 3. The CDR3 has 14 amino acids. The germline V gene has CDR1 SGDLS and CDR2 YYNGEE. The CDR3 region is CASSVGQGALEQFF. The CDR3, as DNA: TGTGCCAGCAGCGTGGGACAGGGGGCGCTTGAGCAGTTCTTC. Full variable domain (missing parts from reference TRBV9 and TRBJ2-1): DSGVTQTPKHLITATGQRVTLRCSPRSGDLSVYWYQQSLDQGLQFLIQYYNGEERAKGNILERFSAQQFPDLHSELNLSSLELGDSALYFCASSVGQGALEQFFGPGTRLTVL.

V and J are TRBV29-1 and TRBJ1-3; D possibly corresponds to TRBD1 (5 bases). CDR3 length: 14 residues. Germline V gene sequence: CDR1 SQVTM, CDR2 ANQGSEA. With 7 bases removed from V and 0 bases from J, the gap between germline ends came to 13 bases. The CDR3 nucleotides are TGCAGCGGGGCTGGGGGGAACTCTGGAAACACCATATATTTT. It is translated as CSGAGGNSGNTIYF.

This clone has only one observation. CDR3 residues: CASSPPGSNQPQHF. CDR3 in DNA: TGTGCCAGCTCACCCCCCGGGAGCAATCAGCCCCAGCATTTT. The chain couples TRBV18 to TRBJ1-5; D unclear. V shed 3 bases and J shed 1 base, with 7 bases lying between them. Germline CDR1 and CDR2: KGHSH and LQKENI. This CDR3 comprises 14 residues.

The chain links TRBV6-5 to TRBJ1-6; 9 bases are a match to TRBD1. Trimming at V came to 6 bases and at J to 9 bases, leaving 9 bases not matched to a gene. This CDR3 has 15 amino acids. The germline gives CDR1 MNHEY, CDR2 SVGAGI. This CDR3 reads CASSPGQGRSSPLHF. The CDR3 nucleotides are TGTGCCAGCAGCCCAGGACAGGGGAGATCTTCACCCCTCCACTTT.

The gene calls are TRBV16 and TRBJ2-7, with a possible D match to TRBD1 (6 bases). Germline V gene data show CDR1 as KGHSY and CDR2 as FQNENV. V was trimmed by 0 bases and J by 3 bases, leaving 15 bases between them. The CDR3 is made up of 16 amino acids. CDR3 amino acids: CASSQSADRPRYEQYV. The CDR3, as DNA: TGTGCCAGCAGCCAATCGGCGGACAGACCGCGCTACGAGCAGTACGTC.

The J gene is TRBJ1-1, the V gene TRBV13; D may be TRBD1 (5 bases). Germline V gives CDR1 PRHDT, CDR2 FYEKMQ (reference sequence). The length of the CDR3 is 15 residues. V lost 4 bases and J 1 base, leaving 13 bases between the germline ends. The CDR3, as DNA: TGTGCCAGCAGCTCGGTCCGACAGACGAACACTGAAGCTTTCTTT. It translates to CASSSVRQTNTEAFF.

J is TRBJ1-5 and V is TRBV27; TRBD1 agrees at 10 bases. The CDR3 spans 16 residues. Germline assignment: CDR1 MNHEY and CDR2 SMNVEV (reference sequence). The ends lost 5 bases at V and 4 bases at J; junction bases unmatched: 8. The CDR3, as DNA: TGTGCCAGCAGTAGGATTGGACAGGGGGATAATCAGCCCCAGCATTTT. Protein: CASSRIGQGDNQPQHF.

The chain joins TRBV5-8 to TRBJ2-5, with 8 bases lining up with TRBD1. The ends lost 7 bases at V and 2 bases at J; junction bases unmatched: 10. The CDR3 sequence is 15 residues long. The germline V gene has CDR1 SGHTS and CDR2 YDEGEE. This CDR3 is CASWAGTGPQETQYF. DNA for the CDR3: TGTGCCAGCTGGGCGGGGACAGGCCCACAAGAGACCCAGTACTTC.

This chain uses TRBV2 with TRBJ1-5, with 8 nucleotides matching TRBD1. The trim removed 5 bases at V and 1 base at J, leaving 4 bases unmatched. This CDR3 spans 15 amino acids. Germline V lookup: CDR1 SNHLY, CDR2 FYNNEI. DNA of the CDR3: TGTGCCAGCAGTATGACAGGGGCAAGCAATCAGCCCCAGCATTTT. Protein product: CASSMTGASNQPQHF.

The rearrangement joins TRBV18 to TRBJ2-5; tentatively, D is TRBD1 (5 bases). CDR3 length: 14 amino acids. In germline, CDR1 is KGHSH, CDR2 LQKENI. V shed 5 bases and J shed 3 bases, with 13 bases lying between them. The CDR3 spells CASSLDTREETQYF. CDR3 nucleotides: TGTGCCAGCTCATTGGACACCCGGGAAGAGACCCAGTACTTC.

The CDR3, as DNA: TGTGCCAGCCGTTCGACAGGGTCAAGGGACACCATATATTTT. Translating it yields CASRSTGSRDTIYF. The rearrangement uses TRBV19 and TRBJ1-3; 7 positions match TRBD1. This CDR3 is 14 amino acids long. CDR1 and CDR2 (germline): LNHDA, SQIVND (reference sequence). V was clipped by 9 bases and J by 8 bases; unmatched bases: 13.

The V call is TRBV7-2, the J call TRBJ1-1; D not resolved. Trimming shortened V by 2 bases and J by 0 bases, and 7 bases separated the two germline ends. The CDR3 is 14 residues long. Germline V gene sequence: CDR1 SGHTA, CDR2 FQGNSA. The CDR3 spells CASSLTAMNTEAFF. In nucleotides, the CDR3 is TGTGCCAGCAGCTTAACTGCGATGAACACTGAAGCTTTCTTT. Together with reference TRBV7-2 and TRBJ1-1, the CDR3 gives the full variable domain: GAGVSQSPSNKVTEKGKDVELRCDPISGHTALYWYRQSLGQGLEFLIYFQGNSAPDKSGLPSDRFSAERTGGSVSTLTIQRTQQEDSAVYLCASSLTAMNTEAFFGQGTRLTVV.

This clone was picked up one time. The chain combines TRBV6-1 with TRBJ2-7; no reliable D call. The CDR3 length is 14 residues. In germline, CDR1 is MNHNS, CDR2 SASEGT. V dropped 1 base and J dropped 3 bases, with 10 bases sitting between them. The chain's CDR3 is CASSEGRSFYEQYV. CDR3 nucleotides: TGTGCCAGCAGTGAAGGCCGGAGCTTCTACGAGCAGTACGTC.

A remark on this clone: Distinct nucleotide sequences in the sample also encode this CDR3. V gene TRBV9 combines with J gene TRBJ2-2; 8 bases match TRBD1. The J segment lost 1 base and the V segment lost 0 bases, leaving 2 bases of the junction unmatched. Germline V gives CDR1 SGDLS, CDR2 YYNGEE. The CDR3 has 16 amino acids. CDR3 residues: CASSVAGTGNTGELFF. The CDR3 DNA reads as TGTGCCAGCAGCGTAGCTGGGACAGGGAACACCGGGGAGCTGTTTTTT. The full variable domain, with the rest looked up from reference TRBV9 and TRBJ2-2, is DSGVTQTPKHLITATGQRVTLRCSPRSGDLSVYWYQQSLDQGLQFLIQYYNGEERAKGNILERFSAQQFPDLHSELNLSSLELGDSALYFCASSVAGTGNTGELFFGEGSRLTVL.

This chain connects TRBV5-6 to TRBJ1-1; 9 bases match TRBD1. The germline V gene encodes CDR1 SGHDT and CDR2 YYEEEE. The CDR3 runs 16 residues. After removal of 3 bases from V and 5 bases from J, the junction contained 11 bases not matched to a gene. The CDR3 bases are TGTGCCAGCAGCTCATGGCAGGGACAGGGATCAACTGAAGCTTTCTTT. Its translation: CASSSWQGQGSTEAFF.

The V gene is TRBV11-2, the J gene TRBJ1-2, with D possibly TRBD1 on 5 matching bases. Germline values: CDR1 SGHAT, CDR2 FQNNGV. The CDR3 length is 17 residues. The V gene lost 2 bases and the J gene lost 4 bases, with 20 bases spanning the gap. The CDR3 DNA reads TGTGCCAGCAGCTTAATAGCTTCGGGGGTTTTGGGCTATGGCTACACCTTC. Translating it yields CASSLIASGVLGYGYTF.